This T cell receptor (beta chain) was sequenced during a study of regulatory T cells in long-lasting Graves disease. Study-level points and caveats: Reduced TCR diversity was observed in persistent Graves' patients versus newly diagnosed patients. The researchers studied only peripheral blood, not thyroid tissue.

Construction of TCR beta libraries relied on iRepertoire HTBI primers and on Arm-PCR targeting CDR3 regions. TCRdb analysed the multiplex PCR reads with MiXCR anew, one entry per CDR3 protein. Found here are around 340,000 distinct CDR3 sequences, roughly 21% of them singletons; the top ten hold less than 30%. The length of the CDR3 is 15 residues. J gave up 6 bases and V 3 bases, and 6 bases lay outside the gene matches. The germline V gene has CDR1 MGHDK and CDR2 SYGVNS. Time point reported: persistent/refractory GD, antithyroid drugs over 5 years with positive TRAb. RNA extracted from PBMCs served as the sequencing template. As regards this clonotype: The target antigen is unknown.

The genes are TRBV25-1 and TRBJ1-5; TRBD1 matches at 9 bases. This TCR was sampled from a female donor with Graves disease. The material was peripheral blood mononuclear cells (PBMCs), obtained when the disease was refractory, from a patient treated with antithyroid drugs. CDR3 loop: CASSEGDREGQPQHF. The CDR3 nucleotides are TGTGCCAGCAGTGAGGGGGACAGGGAGGGTCAGCCCCAGCATTTT.